Shown below are 29 T cell receptor beta chains from a single sample sequenced in a study of CD8+ T cells in alopecia areata. Noted treatment: oral pan-JAK inhibitor, 5-10 mg twice daily. RNA was extracted and reverse transcribed into cDNA as the sequencing template. Here immunoSEQ multiplex PCR was the method, and the copy in TCRdb shows in-frame clones only, minus some. Of 110,000 to 150,000 clones listed, nearly 55% are singletons. Sequenced here: CD8+ T cells sorted from blood, sampled at week 4, from a patient treated with tofacitinib. These TCRs come from a human donor with alopecia areata.

This chain joins TRBV27 and TRBJ1-5; the D is unclear. V shed 3 bases and J shed 4 bases, with 13 bases lying between them. CDR3 length equals 15 residues. The germline gives CDR1 MNHEY, CDR2 SMNVEV (reference sequence). As DNA, the CDR3 is TGTGCCAGCAGTTTTGTTTGGGCCTCAAATCAGCCCCAGCATTTT. Translation gives CASSFVWASNQPQHF.

The CDR3 reads CASSSPRARAYNEQFF. CDR3 DNA: TGTGCCAGCAGCTCCCCCCGCGCTCGAGCATACAATGAGCAGTTCTTC. The V and J genes are TRBV13 and TRBJ2-1; D unclear. Germline CDR1 is PRHDT and CDR2 is FYEKMQ (reference sequence). V was clipped by 4 bases and J by 4 bases, with 17 bases between them. The CDR3 contains 16 residues.

The chain carries TRBV15 and TRBJ1-5; 7 positions match TRBD1. Germline-derived CDR1 and CDR2 are LNHNV and YYDKDF (reference sequence). Germline trimming cut 0 bases from V and 2 bases from J; bases unmatched to any gene: 1. The CDR3 sequence is 15 residues long. This CDR3 reads CATSRDGQGNQPQHF. CDR3 coding DNA: TGTGCCACCAGCAGAGATGGACAGGGCAATCAGCCCCAGCATTTT.

This clone has only a few counts. The rearrangement links TRBV11-2 to TRBJ2-7; D perhaps matches TRBD1 (6 bases). Trimming left V 1 base short and J 6 bases short, with 13 bases between. Per the germline V gene, CDR1 is SGHAT and CDR2 is FQNNGV. CDR3 length: 14 amino acids. The CDR3, as DNA: TGTGCCAGCAGCTTAGGAGGCTGGGGGCGCGAGCAGTACTTC. Protein: CASSLGGWGREQYF.

The gene calls are TRBV2 and TRBJ2-7; D uncertain. Trimming shortened V by 8 bases and J by 11 bases, and 16 bases separated the two germline ends. CDR1 and CDR2 from the germline V gene are SNHLY and FYNNEI. There are 11 residues in the CDR3. The CDR3 bases are TGTGCCAGCCGAGGCGAGGAACCCGAGTACTTC. Residues: CASRGEEPEYF.

This clone was detected only a few times. The V gene is TRBV6-5, the J gene TRBJ2-5; possible D gene TRBD2, 6 bases. The length of the CDR3 is 14 residues. Deletions cut 0 bases from V and 5 bases from J, with 10 bases between. The germline CDR1 and CDR2 sequences are MNHEY and SVGAGI. In DNA form, the CDR3 reads TGTGCCAGCAGTTACTCGGGGACTCGGGAGACCCAGTACTTC. Residues: CASSYSGTRETQYF.

The rearrangement uses TRBV13 and TRBJ2-7; 12 bases are shared with TRBD1. With 3 bases clipped from V and 7 bases from J, the junction kept 10 bases outside the gene matches. CDR1 and CDR2 from the germline V gene are PRHDT and FYEKMQ (reference sequence). The CDR3 spans 16 residues. The CDR3 DNA reads TGTGCCAGCAGCTTTACCGGGACAGGGGGCATGTGGGAGCAGTACTTC. Amino acid sequence: CASSFTGTGGMWEQYF.

The rearrangement links TRBV6-5 to TRBJ2-1; 10 bases align to TRBD1. The V and J ends lost 5 bases and 4 bases, in that order; junction bases with no gene match: 5. There are 15 residues in the CDR3. CDR1 is MNHEY and CDR2 is SVGAGI in the germline V gene. The CDR3 DNA sequence: TGTGCCAGCAGTGCCGGGACAGGGGTATACAATGAGCAGTTCTTC. This gives the protein CASSAGTGVYNEQFF.

A few counts support this clone. The chain employs TRBV29-1 and TRBJ1-2; 7 bases are shared with TRBD1. V shed 0 bases and J 2 bases; nucleotides not matched to a gene: 6. This CDR3 region has 15 residues. The V gene's germline CDR1 is SQVTM and CDR2 ANQGSEA. For the CDR3, the DNA is TGCAGCGTTGAAGACCAAGGGGACAGAAACTATGGCTACACCTTC. Translation gives CSVEDQGDRNYGYTF.

The rearrangement joins TRBV6-5 to TRBJ1-1; 7 positions match TRBD1. With V trimmed by 2 bases and J by 5 bases, 5 bases remained unmatched. The germline V gene encodes CDR1 MNHEY and CDR2 SVGAGI. The CDR3 is made up of 14 amino acids. The CDR3 sequence: CASSYDRETTEAFF. In DNA, the CDR3 is TGTGCCAGCAGTTACGACAGGGAAACAACTGAAGCTTTCTTT.

V and J are TRBV13 and TRBJ1-2; TRBD1 aligns across 9 bases. V was clipped by 6 bases and J by 3 bases; unmatched bases: 2. Germline CDR1 reads PRHDT; CDR2 reads FYEKMQ (reference sequence). The CDR3 covers 13 residues. CDR3 in DNA: TGTGCCAGCAGTCGGGACAGGGACTATGGCTACACCTTC. Residues: CASSRDRDYGYTF.

J is TRBJ2-7 and V is TRBV5-1; D ambiguous. V gave up 5 bases and J gave up 5 bases, with 11 bases separating them. The CDR3 length is 12 residues. Per germline, CDR1 SGHRS and CDR2 YFSETQ. CDR3 in amino acids: CASRIIPNEQYF. The CDR3 DNA reads as TGCGCCAGCAGAATCATCCCCAACGAGCAGTACTTC.

This chain joins TRBV5-1 and TRBJ2-2; unclear D gene. Germline loops: CDR1 SGHRS, CDR2 YFSETQ. Trimming took 0 bases from V and 6 from J, leaving 3 bases between them. The CDR3 has 12 residues. The CDR3 DNA follows: TGCGCCAGCAGCTTGGTTCCCGGGGAGCTGTTTTTT. Translated: CASSLVPGELFF.

A few counts support this clone. The rearrangement uses TRBV9 and TRBJ2-5; the match to TRBD2 covers 7 bases. The CDR3 length is 15 residues. From germline, CDR1 is SGDLS and CDR2 YYNGEE. The J segment lost 4 bases and the V segment lost 0 bases, leaving 6 bases of the junction unmatched. CDR3 sequence reads: CASSVGGIAGETQYF. The CDR3 bases are TGTGCCAGCAGCGTAGGTGGGATAGCGGGAGAGACCCAGTACTTC.

The rearrangement joins TRBV4-1 to TRBJ2-2; the match to TRBD2 covers 9 bases. The V and J ends lost 0 bases and 0 bases, in that order; junction bases with no gene match: 5. The CDR3 runs 18 residues. Germline CDR1 MGHRA, CDR2 YSYEKL. The CDR3 here is CASSQDERGESNTGELFF. The CDR3 DNA sequence: TGCGCCAGCAGCCAAGATGAGCGGGGGGAATCGAACACCGGGGAGCTGTTTTTT.

The genes are TRBV4-1 and TRBJ2-1, with D possibly being TRBD2 (6 bases). The CDR3 is 14 residues long. Deletions cut 1 base from V and 8 bases from J, with 12 bases between. The germline gives CDR1 MGHRA, CDR2 YSYEKL. DNA for the CDR3: TGCGCCAGCAGCCAAGGGCAGGGAGGCTATGAGCAGTTCTTC. This gives the protein CASSQGQGGYEQFF.

CDR3 coding DNA: TGTGCCAGCAGCTCACCGGGACAGGGGGCCTACGAGCAGTACTTC. This gives the protein CASSSPGQGAYEQYF. The rearrangement links TRBV13 to TRBJ2-7; 11 bases are a match to TRBD1. The CDR3 has 15 amino acids. The V gene end was trimmed by 4 bases and the J gene end by 2 bases; junction bases not matched to a gene: 4. Germline V CDR1 and CDR2: PRHDT, FYEKMQ (reference sequence).

This clone was observed a few times. This chain joins TRBV9 and TRBJ2-1; D is unresolved. Trimming removed 0 bases from V and 0 bases from J, with 13 bases in between. CDR3 length: 17 amino acids. Germline CDR1 reads SGDLS; CDR2 reads YYNGEE. CDR3 bases: TGTGCCAGCAGCGTAGTAGCAGATCGGAGCTCCTACAATGAGCAGTTCTTC. Protein: CASSVVADRSSYNEQFF.

This chain connects TRBV29-1 to TRBJ1-1, with 7 bases fitting TRBD1. Unmatched junction bases numbered 7, after V lost 6 bases and J lost 6 bases. This CDR3 spans 12 amino acids. Germline assignment: CDR1 SQVTM and CDR2 ANQGSEA. The CDR3 is CSVQDRAAEAFF. CDR3 nucleotides: TGCAGCGTGCAAGACAGGGCGGCTGAAGCTTTCTTT.

The genes are TRBV30 and TRBJ1-5; D remains unclear. The CDR3 is made up of 13 amino acids. In germline, CDR1 is GTSNPN, CDR2 SVGIG (reference sequence). V was cut by 5 bases and J by 3 bases, with 11 bases left in between. The CDR3 region is CAWSRKFNQPQHF. CDR3 in DNA: TGTGCCTGGTCAAGGAAATTCAATCAGCCCCAGCATTTT.

The chain employs TRBV7-9 and TRBJ2-6; D ambiguous. Germline CDR1 is SEHNR and CDR2 is FQNEAQ (reference sequence). V shed 6 bases and J shed 0 bases, with 12 bases lying between them. This CDR3 has 16 residues. CDR3 loop: CASRATLSSGANVLTF. CDR3 coding DNA: TGTGCCAGCAGAGCGACACTGAGCTCTGGGGCCAACGTCCTGACTTTC.

The V call is TRBV5-6, the J call TRBJ2-7, with 10 nucleotides matching TRBD1. The germline V gene has CDR1 SGHDT and CDR2 YYEEEE. The CDR3 extends over 16 amino acids. The V segment lost 4 bases and the J segment 3 bases; nucleotides outside the gene matches: 10. The DNA of the CDR3 is TGTGCCAGCAGCCTGAACCTGGGACAGGGGTACTACGAGCAGTACTTC. It yields the protein CASSLNLGQGYYEQYF.

The CDR3 is CSVDRGAGTGELFF. The CDR3 DNA is TGCAGCGTTGATAGGGGGGCGGGCACCGGGGAGCTGTTTTTT. The chain links TRBV29-1 to TRBJ2-2; D might be TRBD1 or TRBD2, each matching 6 bases. This CDR3 contains 14 residues. V lost 3 bases and J 4 bases, leaving 12 bases between the germline ends. Germline loops: CDR1 SQVTM, CDR2 ANQGSEA.

This chain links TRBV27 with TRBJ2-1; the D gene could be TRBD1 or TRBD2 (5 bases each). The germline gives CDR1 MNHEY, CDR2 SMNVEV (reference sequence). V lost 2 bases, J lost 8 bases, and 13 bases lay in between. CDR3 length: 14 residues. CDR3 coding DNA: TGTGCCAGCAGTTTAGTCGGGGCCCCGGATGAGCAGTTCTTC. This gives the protein CASSLVGAPDEQFF.

The chain uses TRBV5-1 and TRBJ2-5; TRBD2 might be the D (6 bases). With 7 bases removed from V and 5 bases from J, the gap between germline ends came to 6 bases. Germline-derived CDR1 and CDR2 are SGHRS and YFSETQ. The CDR3 has 10 residues. This CDR3 is CASRGETQYF. The CDR3 DNA sequence: TGCGCCAGCCGGGGGGAGACCCAGTACTTC.

This rearrangement joins TRBV15 to TRBJ1-6; weak D call: TRBD1 (5 bases). Trimming shortened V by 9 bases and J by 6 bases, and 9 bases separated the two germline ends. The CDR3 extends over 12 amino acids. Germline V gene sequence: CDR1 LNHNV, CDR2 YYDKDF (reference sequence). CDR3 DNA sequence: TGTGCCACGACAGTTGGTAATTCACCCCTCCACTTT. It specifies CATTVGNSPLHF.

This clone was seen a few times. The genes are TRBV7-3 and TRBJ2-2; D remains unclear. The V gene's germline CDR1 is SGHTA and CDR2 FQGTGA. With 5 bases removed from V and 4 bases from J, the gap between germline ends came to 8 bases. This CDR3 contains 13 residues. CDR3 amino acids: CASSQDPTGELFF. CDR3 coding DNA: TGTGCCAGCAGCCAGGACCCCACCGGGGAGCTGTTTTTT.

J is TRBJ2-7 and V is TRBV13; D not certain. V was cut by 0 bases and J by 0 bases, with 15 bases left in between. This CDR3 is built from 17 residues. Germline V gives CDR1 PRHDT, CDR2 FYEKMQ (reference sequence). Here the CDR3 reads CASSLGDVGASSYEQYF. The CDR3 DNA reads TGTGCCAGCAGCTTAGGGGACGTTGGTGCCAGCTCCTACGAGCAGTACTTC.

This chain connects TRBV5-6 to TRBJ2-7; D not certain. In germline, CDR1 is SGHDT, CDR2 YYEEEE. The germline V and J ends were trimmed by 7 bases and 9 bases, with 17 bases remaining between them. CDR3 length equals 12 residues. CDR3 sequence: CASSVDVGGQYF. CDR3 DNA sequence: TGTGCCAGCTCCGTAGATGTTGGTGGGCAGTACTTC.